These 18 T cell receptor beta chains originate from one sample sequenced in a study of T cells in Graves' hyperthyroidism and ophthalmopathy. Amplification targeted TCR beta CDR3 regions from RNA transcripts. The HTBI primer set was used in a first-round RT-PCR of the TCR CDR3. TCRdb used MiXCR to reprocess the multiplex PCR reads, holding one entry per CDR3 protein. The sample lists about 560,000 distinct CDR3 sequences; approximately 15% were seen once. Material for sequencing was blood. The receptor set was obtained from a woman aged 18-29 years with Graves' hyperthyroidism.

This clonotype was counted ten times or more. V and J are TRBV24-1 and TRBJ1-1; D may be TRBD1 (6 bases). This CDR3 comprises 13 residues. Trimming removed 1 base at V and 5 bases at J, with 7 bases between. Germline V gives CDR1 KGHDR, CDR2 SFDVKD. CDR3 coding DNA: TGTGCCACCAGTGATTTAGGGGGAACTGAAGCTTTCTTT. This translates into CATSDLGGTEAFF.

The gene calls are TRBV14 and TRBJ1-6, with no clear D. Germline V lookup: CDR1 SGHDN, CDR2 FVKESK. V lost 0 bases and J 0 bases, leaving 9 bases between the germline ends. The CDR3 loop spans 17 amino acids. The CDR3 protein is CASSQDPRSSYNSPLHF. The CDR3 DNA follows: TGTGCCAGCAGCCAAGATCCTCGGAGCTCCTATAATTCACCCCTCCACTTT.

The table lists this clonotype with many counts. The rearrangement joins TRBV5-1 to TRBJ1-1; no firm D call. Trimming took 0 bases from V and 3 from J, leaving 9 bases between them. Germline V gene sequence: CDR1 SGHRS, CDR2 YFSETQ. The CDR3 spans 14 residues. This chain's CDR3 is CASSLAPGDTEAFF. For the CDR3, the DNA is TGCGCCAGCAGCTTGGCCCCTGGGGACACTGAAGCTTTCTTT.

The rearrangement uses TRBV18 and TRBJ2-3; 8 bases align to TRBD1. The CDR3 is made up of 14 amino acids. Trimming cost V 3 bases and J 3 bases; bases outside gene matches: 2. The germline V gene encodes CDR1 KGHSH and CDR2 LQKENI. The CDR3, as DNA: TGTGCCAGCTCACCGACAGGGGAGACAGATACGCAGTATTTT. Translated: CASSPTGETDTQYF.

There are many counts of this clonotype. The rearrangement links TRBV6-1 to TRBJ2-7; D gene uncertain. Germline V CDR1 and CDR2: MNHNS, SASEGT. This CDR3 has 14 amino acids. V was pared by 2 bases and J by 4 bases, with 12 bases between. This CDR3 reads CASSESGDPYEQYF. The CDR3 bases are TGTGCCAGCAGTGAATCAGGCGATCCTTACGAGCAGTACTTC.

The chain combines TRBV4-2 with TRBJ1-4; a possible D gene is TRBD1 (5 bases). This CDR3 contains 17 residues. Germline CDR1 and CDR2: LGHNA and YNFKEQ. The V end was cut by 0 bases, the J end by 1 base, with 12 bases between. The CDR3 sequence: CASSQEGARGTNEKLFF. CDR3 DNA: TGTGCCAGCAGCCAAGAAGGCGCGAGGGGAACTAATGAAAAACTGTTTTTT.

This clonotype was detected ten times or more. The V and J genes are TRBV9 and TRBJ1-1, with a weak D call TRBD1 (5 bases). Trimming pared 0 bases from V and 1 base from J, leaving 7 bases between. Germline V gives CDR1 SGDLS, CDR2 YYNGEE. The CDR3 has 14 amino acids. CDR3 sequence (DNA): TGTGCCAGCAGCGTAGGCAGGGCGAACACTGAAGCTTTCTTT. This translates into CASSVGRANTEAFF.

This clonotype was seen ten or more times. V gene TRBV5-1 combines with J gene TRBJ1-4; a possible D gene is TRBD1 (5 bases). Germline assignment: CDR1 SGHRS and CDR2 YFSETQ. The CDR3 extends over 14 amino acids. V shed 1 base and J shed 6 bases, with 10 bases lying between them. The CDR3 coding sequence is TGCGCCAGCAGCTTGTCATCGACAGATGAAAAACTGTTTTTT. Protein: CASSLSSTDEKLFF.

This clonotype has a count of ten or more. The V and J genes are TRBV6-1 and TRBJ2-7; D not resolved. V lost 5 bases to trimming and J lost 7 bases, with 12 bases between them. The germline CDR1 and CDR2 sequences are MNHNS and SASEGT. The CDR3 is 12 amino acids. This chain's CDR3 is CASSYDRIEQYF. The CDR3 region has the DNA TGTGCCAGCAGTTATGACCGGATTGAGCAGTACTTC.

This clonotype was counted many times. The CDR3 region is CSASGGNEQFF. The CDR3 region has the DNA TGCAGTGCTAGCGGGGGCAATGAGCAGTTCTTC. V usage is TRBV20-1 and J usage is TRBJ2-1, with TRBD2 as a possible D gene (6 bases). Looked up from germline, CDR1 is DFQATT and CDR2 is SNEGSKA (reference sequence). V was pared by 3 bases and J by 6 bases, with 6 bases between. The CDR3 is 11 residues long.

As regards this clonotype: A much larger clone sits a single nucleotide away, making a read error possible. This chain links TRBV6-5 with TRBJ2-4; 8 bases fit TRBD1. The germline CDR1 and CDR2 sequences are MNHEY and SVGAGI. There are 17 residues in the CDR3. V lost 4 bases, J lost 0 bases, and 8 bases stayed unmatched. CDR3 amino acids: CASSFDLRGQAKNIQYF. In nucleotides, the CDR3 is TGTGCCAGCAGTTTCGACCTCAGGGGGCAAGCCAAAAACATTCAGTACTTC.

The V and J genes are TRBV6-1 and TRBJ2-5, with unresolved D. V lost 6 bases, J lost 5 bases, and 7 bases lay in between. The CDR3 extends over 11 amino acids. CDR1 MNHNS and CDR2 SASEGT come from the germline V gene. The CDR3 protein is CASRNWETQYF. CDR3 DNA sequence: TGTGCCAGCAGAAATTGGGAGACCCAGTACTTC.

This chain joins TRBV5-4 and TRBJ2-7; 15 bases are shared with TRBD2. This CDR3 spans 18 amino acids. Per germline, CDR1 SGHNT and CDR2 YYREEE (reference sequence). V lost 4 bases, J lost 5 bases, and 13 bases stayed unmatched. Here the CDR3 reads CASSHLGLAGGPTDEQYF. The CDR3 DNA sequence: TGTGCCAGCAGCCACTTAGGACTAGCGGGAGGGCCGACAGACGAGCAGTACTTC.

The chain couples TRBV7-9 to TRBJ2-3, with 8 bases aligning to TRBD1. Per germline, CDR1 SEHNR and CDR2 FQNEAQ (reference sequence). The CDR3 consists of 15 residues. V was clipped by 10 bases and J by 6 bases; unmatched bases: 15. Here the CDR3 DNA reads TGTGCCACCTCCGGGACAGGAACCTTTTCGGATACGCAGTATTTT. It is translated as CATSGTGTFSDTQYF.

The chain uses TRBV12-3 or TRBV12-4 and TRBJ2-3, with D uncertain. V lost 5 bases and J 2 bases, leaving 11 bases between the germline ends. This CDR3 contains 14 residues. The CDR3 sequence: CASSQGQDTDTQYF. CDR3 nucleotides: TGTGCCAGCAGTCAAGGGCAGGACACAGATACGCAGTATTTT.

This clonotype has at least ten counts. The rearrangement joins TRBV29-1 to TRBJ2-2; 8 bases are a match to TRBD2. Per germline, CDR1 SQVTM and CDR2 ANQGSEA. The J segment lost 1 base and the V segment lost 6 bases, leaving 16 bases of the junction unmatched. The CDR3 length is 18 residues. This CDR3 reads CSVGKRGPNQRNTGELFF. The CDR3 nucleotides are TGCAGCGTCGGAAAGCGGGGGCCAAATCAAAGGAACACCGGGGAGCTGTTTTTT.

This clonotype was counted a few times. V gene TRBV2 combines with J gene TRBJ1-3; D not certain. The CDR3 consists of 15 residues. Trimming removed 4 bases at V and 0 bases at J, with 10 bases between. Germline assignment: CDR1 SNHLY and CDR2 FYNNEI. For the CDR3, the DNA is TGTGCCAGCAGTGGAATCGAGAGCTCTGGAAACACCATATATTTT. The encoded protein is CASSGIESSGNTIYF. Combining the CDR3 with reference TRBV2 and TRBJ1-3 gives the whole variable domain EPEVTQTPSHQVTQMGQEVILRCVPISNHLYFYWYRQILGQKVEFLVSFYNNEISEKSEIFDDQFSVERPDGSNFTLKIRSTKLEDSAMYFCASSGIESSGNTIYFGEGSWLTVV.

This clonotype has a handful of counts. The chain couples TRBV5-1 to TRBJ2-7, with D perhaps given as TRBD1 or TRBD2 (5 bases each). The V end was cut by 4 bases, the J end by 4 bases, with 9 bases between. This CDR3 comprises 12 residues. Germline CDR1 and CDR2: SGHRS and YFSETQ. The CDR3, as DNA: TGCGCCAGCAGCGGGACCATTTACGAGCAGTACTTC. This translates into CASSGTIYEQYF.